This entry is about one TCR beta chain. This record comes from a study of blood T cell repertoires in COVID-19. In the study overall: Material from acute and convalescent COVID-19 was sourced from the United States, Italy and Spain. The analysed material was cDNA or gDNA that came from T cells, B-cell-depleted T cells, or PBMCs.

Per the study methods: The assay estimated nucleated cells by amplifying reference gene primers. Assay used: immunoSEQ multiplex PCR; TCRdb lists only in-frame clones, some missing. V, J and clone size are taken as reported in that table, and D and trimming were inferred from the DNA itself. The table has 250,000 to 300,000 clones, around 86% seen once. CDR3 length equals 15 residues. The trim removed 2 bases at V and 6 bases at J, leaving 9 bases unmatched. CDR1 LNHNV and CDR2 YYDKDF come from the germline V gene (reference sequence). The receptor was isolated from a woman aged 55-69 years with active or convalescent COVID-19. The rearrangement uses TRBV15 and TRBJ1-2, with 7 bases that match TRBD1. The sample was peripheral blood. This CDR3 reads CATSRRKTGLHGYTF. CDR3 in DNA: TGTGCCACCAGCAGACGAAAGACAGGGCTGCATGGCTACACCTTC.